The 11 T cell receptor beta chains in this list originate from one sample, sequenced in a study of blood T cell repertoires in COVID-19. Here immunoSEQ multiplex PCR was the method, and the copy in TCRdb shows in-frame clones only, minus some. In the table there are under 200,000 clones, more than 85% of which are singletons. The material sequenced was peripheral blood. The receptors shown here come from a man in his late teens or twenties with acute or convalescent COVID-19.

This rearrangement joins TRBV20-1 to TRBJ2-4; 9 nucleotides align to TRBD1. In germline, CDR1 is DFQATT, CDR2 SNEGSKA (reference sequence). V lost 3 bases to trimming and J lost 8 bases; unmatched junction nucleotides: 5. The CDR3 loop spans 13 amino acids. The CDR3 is CSASNRGHHIQYF. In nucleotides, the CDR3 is TGCAGTGCTAGTAACAGGGGGCATCACATTCAGTACTTC.

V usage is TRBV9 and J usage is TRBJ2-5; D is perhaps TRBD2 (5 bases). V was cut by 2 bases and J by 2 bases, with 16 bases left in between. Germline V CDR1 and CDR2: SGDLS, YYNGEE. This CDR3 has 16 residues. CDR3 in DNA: TGTGCCAGCAGCGTTGCTAGCTCCCCCCCACAAGAGACCCAGTACTTC. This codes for CASSVASSPPQETQYF.

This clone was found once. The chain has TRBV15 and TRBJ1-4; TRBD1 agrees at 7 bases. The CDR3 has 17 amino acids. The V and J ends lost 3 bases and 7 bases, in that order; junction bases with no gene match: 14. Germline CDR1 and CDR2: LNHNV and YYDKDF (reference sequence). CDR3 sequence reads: CATSRGSLGGPGEKLFF. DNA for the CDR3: TGTGCCACCAGCAGGGGGAGTTTAGGGGGCCCGGGTGAAAAACTGTTTTTT.

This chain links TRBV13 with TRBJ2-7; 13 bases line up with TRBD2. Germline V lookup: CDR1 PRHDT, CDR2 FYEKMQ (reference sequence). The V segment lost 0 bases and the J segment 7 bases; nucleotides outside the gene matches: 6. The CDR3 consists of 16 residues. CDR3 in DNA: TGTGCCAGCAGCTTAGGCGGGACTAGCGGGGCGCTGGAGCAGTACGTC. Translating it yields CASSLGGTSGALEQYV.

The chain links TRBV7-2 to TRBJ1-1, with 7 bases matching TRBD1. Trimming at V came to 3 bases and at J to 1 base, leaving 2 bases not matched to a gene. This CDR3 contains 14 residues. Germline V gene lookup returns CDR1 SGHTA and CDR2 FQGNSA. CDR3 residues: CASSLTGTNTEAFF. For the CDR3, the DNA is TGTGCCAGCAGCTTGACAGGGACGAACACTGAAGCTTTCTTT. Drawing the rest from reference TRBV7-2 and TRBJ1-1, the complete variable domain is GAGVSQSPSNKVTEKGKDVELRCDPISGHTALYWYRQSLGQGLEFLIYFQGNSAPDKSGLPSDRFSAERTGGSVSTLTIQRTQQEDSAVYLCASSLTGTNTEAFFGQGTRLTVV.

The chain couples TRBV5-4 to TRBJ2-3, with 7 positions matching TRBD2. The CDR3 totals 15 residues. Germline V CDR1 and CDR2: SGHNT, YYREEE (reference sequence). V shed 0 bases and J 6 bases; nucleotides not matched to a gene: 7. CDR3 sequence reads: CASSLGEGLRDTQYF. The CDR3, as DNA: TGTGCCAGCAGCTTGGGGGAGGGTTTACGGGATACGCAGTATTTT. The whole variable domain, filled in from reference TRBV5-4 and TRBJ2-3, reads ETGVTQSPTHLIKTRGQQVTLRCSSQSGHNTVSWYQQALGQGPQFIFQYYREEENGRGNFPPRFSGLQFPNYSSELNVNALELDDSALYLCASSLGEGLRDTQYFGPGTRLTVL.

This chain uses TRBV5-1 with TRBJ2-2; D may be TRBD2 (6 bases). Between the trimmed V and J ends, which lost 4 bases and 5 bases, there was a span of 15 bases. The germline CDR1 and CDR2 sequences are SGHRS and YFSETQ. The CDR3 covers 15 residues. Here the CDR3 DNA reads TGCGCCAGCAGCCCCGCCGGAGGGGAGACCGGGGAGCTGTTTTTT. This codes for CASSPAGGETGELFF. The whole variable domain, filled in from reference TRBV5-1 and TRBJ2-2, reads KAGVTQTPRYLIKTRGQQVTLSCSPISGHRSVSWYQQTPGQGLQFLFEYFSETQRNKGNFPGRFSGRQFSNSRSEMNVSTLELGDSALYLCASSPAGGETGELFFGEGSRLTVL.

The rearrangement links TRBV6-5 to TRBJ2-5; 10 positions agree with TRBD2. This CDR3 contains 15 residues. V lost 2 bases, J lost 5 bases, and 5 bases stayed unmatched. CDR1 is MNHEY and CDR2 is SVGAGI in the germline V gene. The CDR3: CASSYGAGGQETQYF. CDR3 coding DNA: TGTGCCAGCAGTTACGGAGCGGGGGGGCAGGAGACCCAGTACTTC.

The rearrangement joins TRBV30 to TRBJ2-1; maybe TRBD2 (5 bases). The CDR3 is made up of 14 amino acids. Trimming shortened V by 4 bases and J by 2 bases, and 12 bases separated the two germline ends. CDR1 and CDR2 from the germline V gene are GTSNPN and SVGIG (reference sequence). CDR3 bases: TGTGCCTGGACGAGAGGGCTTGCCTACAATGAGCAGTTCTTC. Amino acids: CAWTRGLAYNEQFF.

This CDR3 reads CASSEGGQAGGPQHF. As DNA, the CDR3 is TGTGCCAGCAGTGAAGGGGGACAGGCTGGAGGTCCCCAGCATTTT. This chain links TRBV2 with TRBJ1-5; TRBD1 matches at 8 bases. V shed 1 base, J shed 10 bases, and the junction held 9 bases outside the gene matches. The V gene's germline CDR1 is SNHLY and CDR2 FYNNEI. The CDR3 spans 15 residues.

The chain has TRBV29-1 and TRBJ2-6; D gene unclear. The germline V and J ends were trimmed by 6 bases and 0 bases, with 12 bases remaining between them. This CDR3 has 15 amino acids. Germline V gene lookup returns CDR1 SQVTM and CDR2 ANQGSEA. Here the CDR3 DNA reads TGCAGCGTCACGACACCCAGCTCTGGGGCCAACGTCCTGACTTTC. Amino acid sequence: CSVTTPSSGANVLTF.